These 5 T cell receptor beta chains came from one sample sequenced in a study of T cells in Graves' hyperthyroidism and ophthalmopathy (dated by TCRdb to the late 2010s). Libraries were prepared through multiplex PCR. The data were produced on an Illumina HiSeq 2000. Amplification of TCR beta CDR3 regions was carried out from RNA transcripts. The TCR CDR3 was subjected to a first round of RT-PCR using the HTBI primer set and the Qiagen OneStep RT-PCR kit. Clones were called with MiXCR by TCRdb after fastp trimmed the public reads at Q25, and only in-frame beta chains were retained. Rows merge per CDR3 protein into single entries with the most common DNA and genes. The table for this sample lists fewer than 250,000 distinct CDR3 sequences; approximately 25% of them were counted only once. Of the sample, around 32% is held by the ten largest clones. Material: blood. These receptors came from a woman aged 40 to 50 with Graves' ophthalmopathy.

Ten or more counts support this clonotype. This chain connects TRBV28 to TRBJ1-1; no definite D call. Trimming pared 6 bases from V and 1 base from J, leaving 15 bases between. This CDR3 comprises 15 residues. Germline CDR1 reads MDHEN; CDR2 reads SYDVKM. CDR3 coding DNA: TGTGCCAGCAGCCTTACCCCCGTTTGGAACACTGAAGCTTTCTTT. Its protein is CASSLTPVWNTEAFF. Supplemented by reference TRBV28 and TRBJ1-1, the full variable domain reads DVKVTQSSRYLVKRTGEKVFLECVQDMDHENMFWYRQDPGLGLRLIYFSYDVKMKEKGDIPEGYSVSREKKERFSLILESASTNQTSMYLCASSLTPVWNTEAFFGQGTRLTVV.

A note on this clonotype: This could be a read error, since a much larger clone is one nucleotide away. The chain employs TRBV20-1 and TRBJ2-2; TRBD2 aligns across 8 bases. CDR1 is DFQATT and CDR2 is SNEGSKA in the germline V gene (reference sequence). The CDR3 length is 12 residues. The V and J ends lost 8 bases and 5 bases, in that order; junction bases with no gene match: 4. Here the CDR3 reads CSSGSVTGELFF. The CDR3 region has the DNA TGCAGTAGCGGGAGCGTAACCGGGGAGCTGTTTTTT.

At least ten counts were recorded for this clonotype. This chain joins TRBV9 and TRBJ1-2; D might be TRBD1 (6 bases). Germline CDR1 SGDLS, CDR2 YYNGEE. V lost 1 base to trimming and J lost 2 bases, with 18 bases between them. This CDR3 is 17 amino acids long. The CDR3 loop reads CASSVRPRDNENYGYTF. CDR3 coding DNA: TGTGCCAGCAGCGTAAGACCCCGGGACAACGAGAACTATGGCTACACCTTC.

This clonotype was found many times. The chain is built from TRBV11-1 and TRBJ1-1; D gene unclear. The CDR3 length is 17 residues. Germline V gives CDR1 SGHAT, CDR2 FQDESV (reference sequence). V was cut by 1 base and J by 0 bases, with 15 bases left in between. This CDR3 is CASSLDRAYSMNTEAFF. The CDR3 nucleotides are TGTGCCAGCAGCTTAGATAGGGCCTACAGCATGAACACTGAAGCTTTCTTT.

This clonotype appeared many times. The CDR3 nucleotides read TGTGCCATCAGTGATACCGCTAGTGGGTGGGAGACCCAGTACTTC. Its translation is CAISDTASGWETQYF. The rearrangement joins TRBV10-3 to TRBJ2-5; D remains ambiguous. In germline, CDR1 is ENHRY, CDR2 SYGVKD. V lost 3 bases, J lost 5 bases, and 16 bases lay in between. The CDR3 consists of 15 residues.